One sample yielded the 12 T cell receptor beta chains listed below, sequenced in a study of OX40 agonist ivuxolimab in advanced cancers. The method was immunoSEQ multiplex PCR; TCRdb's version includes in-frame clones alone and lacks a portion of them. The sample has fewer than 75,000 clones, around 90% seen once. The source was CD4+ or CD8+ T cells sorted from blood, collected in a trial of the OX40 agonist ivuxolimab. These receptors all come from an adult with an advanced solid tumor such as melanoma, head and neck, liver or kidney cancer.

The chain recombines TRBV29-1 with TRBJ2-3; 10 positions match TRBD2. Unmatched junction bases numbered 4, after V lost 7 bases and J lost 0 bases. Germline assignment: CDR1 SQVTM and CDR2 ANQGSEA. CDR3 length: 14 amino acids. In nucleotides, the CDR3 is TGCAGCGCGGGACTAGCGAGTAGCACAGATACGCAGTATTTT. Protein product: CSAGLASSTDTQYF.

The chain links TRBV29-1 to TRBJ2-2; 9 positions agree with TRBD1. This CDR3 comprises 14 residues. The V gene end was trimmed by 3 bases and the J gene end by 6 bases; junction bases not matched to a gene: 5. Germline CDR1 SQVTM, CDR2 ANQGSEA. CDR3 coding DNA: TGCAGCGTTGATAGGACAGGGGTCTCCGGGGAGCTGTTTTTT. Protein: CSVDRTGVSGELFF.

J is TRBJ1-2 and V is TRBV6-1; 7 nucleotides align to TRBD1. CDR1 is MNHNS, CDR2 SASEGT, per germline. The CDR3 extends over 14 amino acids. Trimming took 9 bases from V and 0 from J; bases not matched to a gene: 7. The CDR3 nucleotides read TGTGCCAGTCAAATGGACAGGACTAACTATGGCTACACCTTC. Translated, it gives CASQMDRTNYGYTF.

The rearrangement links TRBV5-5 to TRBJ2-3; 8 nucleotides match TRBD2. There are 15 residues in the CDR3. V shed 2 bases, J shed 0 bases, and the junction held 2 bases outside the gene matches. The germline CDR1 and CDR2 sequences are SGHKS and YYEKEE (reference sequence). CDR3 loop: CASSFSGISTDTQYF. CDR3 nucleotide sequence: TGTGCCAGCAGCTTTAGCGGGATTAGCACAGATACGCAGTATTTT.

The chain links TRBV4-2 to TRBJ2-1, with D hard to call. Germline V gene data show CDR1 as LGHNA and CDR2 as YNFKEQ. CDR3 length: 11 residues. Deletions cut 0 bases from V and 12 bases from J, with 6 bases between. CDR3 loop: CASSQEATQFF. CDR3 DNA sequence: TGTGCCAGCAGCCAAGAGGCGACGCAGTTCTTC.

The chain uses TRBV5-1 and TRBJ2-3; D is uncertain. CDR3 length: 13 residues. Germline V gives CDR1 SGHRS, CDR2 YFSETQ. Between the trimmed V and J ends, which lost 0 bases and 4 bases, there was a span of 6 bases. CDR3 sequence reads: CASSLGVADTQYF. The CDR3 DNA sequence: TGCGCCAGCAGCTTGGGGGTGGCAGATACGCAGTATTTT.

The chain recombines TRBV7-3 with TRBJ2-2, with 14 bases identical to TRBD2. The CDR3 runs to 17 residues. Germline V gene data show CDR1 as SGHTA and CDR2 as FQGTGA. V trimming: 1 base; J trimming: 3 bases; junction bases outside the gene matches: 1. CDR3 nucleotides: TGTGCCAGCAGCTTAATGGGACTAGCGGGAGACACCGGGGAGCTGTTTTTT. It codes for CASSLMGLAGDTGELFF.

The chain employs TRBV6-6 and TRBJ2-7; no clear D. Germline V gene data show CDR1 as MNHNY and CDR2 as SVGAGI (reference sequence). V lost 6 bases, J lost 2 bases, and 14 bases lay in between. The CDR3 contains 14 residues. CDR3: CASSKSGLTYEQYF. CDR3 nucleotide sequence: TGTGCCAGCAGCAAATCCGGGCTTACCTACGAGCAGTACTTC.

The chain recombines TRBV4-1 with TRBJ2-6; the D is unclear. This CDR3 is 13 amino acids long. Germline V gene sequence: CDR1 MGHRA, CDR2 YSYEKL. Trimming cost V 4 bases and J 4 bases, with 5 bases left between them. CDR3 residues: CASSPPGANVLTF. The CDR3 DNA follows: TGCGCCAGCAGCCCTCCCGGGGCCAACGTCCTGACTTTC.

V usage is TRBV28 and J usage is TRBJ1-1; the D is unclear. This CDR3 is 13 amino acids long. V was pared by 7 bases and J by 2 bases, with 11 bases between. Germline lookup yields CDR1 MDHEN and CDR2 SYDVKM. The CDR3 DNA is TGTGCCAGCACCCCTTACAGAAACACTGAAGCTTTCTTT. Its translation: CASTPYRNTEAFF.

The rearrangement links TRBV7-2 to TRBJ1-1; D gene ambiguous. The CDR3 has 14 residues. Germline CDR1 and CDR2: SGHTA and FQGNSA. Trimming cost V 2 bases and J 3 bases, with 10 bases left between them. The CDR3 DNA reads TGTGCCAGCAGCTTAATGGTGTTCGACACTGAAGCTTTCTTT. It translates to CASSLMVFDTEAFF.

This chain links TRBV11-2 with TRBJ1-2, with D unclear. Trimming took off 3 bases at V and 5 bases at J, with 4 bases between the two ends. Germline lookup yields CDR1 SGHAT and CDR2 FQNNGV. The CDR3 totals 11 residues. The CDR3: CASSFRYGYTF. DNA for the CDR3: TGTGCCAGCAGCTTTAGATATGGCTACACCTTC.